The source of this TCR beta chain is a study of brain T cells in children with intractable seizures. Study-level findings and limits: Only CDR3 sequence similarity suggested viral specificity, without known HCMV serostatus.

Documented time point: blood from clinic visit 5 months post-surgery; TSC patient then seizure free. Only cases whose brain tissue showed the highest T cell transcript signatures were sequenced. Pre-surgery treatment included at least one anti-epileptic drug. Regarding this clone: Antigen: not known.

Germline V CDR1 and CDR2: SGHVS, FQNEAQ. This CDR3 is 15 amino acids long. Trimming cost V 5 bases and J 3 bases, with 14 bases left between them. Measured with immunoSEQ multiplex PCR; TCRdb has only the in-frame clones, and not every one. The sample holds about 320,000 clones; over 90% are singletons and the top ten take roughly 5.7%. The TCR was taken from a boy under two years old with tuberous sclerosis and intractable seizures. The starting material was peripheral blood, obtained about 5 months after surgery. V and J are TRBV7-8 and TRBJ1-5; D is unclear. The CDR3 spells CASSLNQNINQPQHF. As DNA, the CDR3 is TGTGCCAGCAGCCTAAATCAAAATATCAATCAGCCCCAGCATTTT. Variable domain in full (rest from reference TRBV7-8 and TRBJ1-5): GAGVSQSPRYKVAKRGQDVALRCDPISGHVSLFWYQQALGQGPEFLTYFQNEAQLDKSGLPSDRFFAERPEGSVSTLKIQRTQQEDSAVYLCASSLNQNINQPQHFGDGTRLSIL.